A selection of T cell receptor beta chains follows, all from one sample in a study of multiple sclerosis patients with progressive multifocal leukoencephalopathy. Assay: immunoSEQ multiplex PCR; the TCRdb copy retains only in-frame clones and omits some. Here the sample spans about 30,000 clones, roughly 86% being singletons. Source: PBMCs, taken from a patient treated with natalizumab. The source is a human donor with multiple sclerosis. Both conserved end residues are part of each CDR3. D genes are given only for firm matches. Not all rows give a size; the values are once, few, many and, for expanded clones, a class.

DNA: TGTGCCAGCCTTAGGGGGCTGAGCACTGAAGCTTTCTTT
CDR3: CASLRGLSTEAFF
size: NA
D: TRBD1
J: TRBJ1-1
V: TRBV6-1

DNA: TGTGCCAGCAGCCAAGATGAACGGGTGGACACTGAAGCTTTCTTT
CDR3: CASSQDERVDTEAFF
size: NA
D: NA
J: TRBJ1-1
V: TRBV4-2

DNA: TGTGCCAGCAGCAAAGCAGGGGCGGGTACGTATGAAAAACTGTTTTTT
CDR3: CASSKAGAGTYEKLFF
size: NA
D: NA
J: TRBJ1-4
V: TRBV21-1

DNA: TGCGCCAGCAGCCAAGAGTCGACTAGCGGGCAAGAGACCCAGTACTTC
CDR3: CASSQESTSGQETQYF
size: NA
D: TRBD2
J: TRBJ2-5
V: TRBV4-3

DNA: TGTGCCAGCATCCCGACTAGCGGGAGGAACGAGCAGTACTTC
CDR3: CASIPTSGRNEQYF
size: NA
D: TRBD2
J: TRBJ2-7
V: TRBV11-2

DNA: TGTGCCAGCAGCTTGGATAGCCGGAACACTGAAGCTTTCTTT
CDR3: CASSLDSRNTEAFF
size: NA
D: NA
J: TRBJ1-1
V: TRBV5-4

DNA: TGTGCCAGTAGTACCCCGGCCATGACCCCAGAGCAGTACTTC
CDR3: CASSTPAMTPEQYF
size: NA
D: NA
J: TRBJ2-7
V: TRBV19

DNA: TGTGCCACCAGCGTAACTAGCGGGAGGTTAGTAAGCACAGATACGCAGTATTTT
CDR3: CATSVTSGRLVSTDTQYF
size: NA
D: TRBD2
J: TRBJ2-3
V: TRBV15

DNA: TGTGCCAGCTCACCAGTAGCCGACAACTACGAGCAGTACTTC
CDR3: CASSPVADNYEQYF
size: NA
D: NA
J: TRBJ2-7
V: TRBV18

DNA: TGCGCCAGCAGTCTCGGACTCTGCGAGCAGTACTTC
CDR3: CASSLGLCEQYF
size: NA
D: NA
J: TRBJ2-7
V: TRBV23-1

DNA: TGTGCCAGCAGCTTAAGGGTAGCGCCTGAAGCTTTCTTT
CDR3: CASSLRVAPEAFF
size: NA
D: NA
J: TRBJ1-1
V: TRBV7-9

DNA: TGTGCCAGTAGTATCCGGGACAGGGGGATTTCTAACTATGGCTACACCTTC
CDR3: CASSIRDRGISNYGYTF
size: NA
D: TRBD1
J: TRBJ1-2
V: TRBV19

DNA: TGTGCCAGCAGCCCTCGGACAGGGCGGGAGACCCAGTACTTC
CDR3: CASSPRTGRETQYF
size: NA
D: TRBD1
J: TRBJ2-5
V: TRBV7-2

DNA: TGTGCCAGCGGGGGACAGTTTCTACCCGGGGAGCTGTTTTTT
CDR3: CASGGQFLPGELFF
size: NA
D: TRBD1
J: TRBJ2-2
V: TRBV14

DNA: TGCGCCAGCAGCTTGGGACAGATCGGTGACTATGGCTACACCTTC
CDR3: CASSLGQIGDYGYTF
size: NA
D: NA
J: TRBJ1-2
V: TRBV5-1

DNA: TGTGCCAGCGTTATGGACGACGACGGCAACGAGCAGTACTTC
CDR3: CASVMDDDGNEQYF
size: few
D: NA
J: TRBJ2-7
V: TRBV28

DNA: TGTGCCAGCAGTTTATTTTCGGGGGGATTAATGAATGAGCAGTTCTTC
CDR3: CASSLFSGGLMNEQFF
size: once
D: TRBD2
J: TRBJ2-1
V: TRBV27

DNA: TGTGCCAGCAGCCCCGCTCTTAGACAGAACACTGAAGCTTTCTTT
CDR3: CASSPALRQNTEAFF
size: NA
D: NA
J: TRBJ1-1
V: TRBV7-2

DNA: TGTGCCAGCAGCCCCCGACACTCACGGGGTGAGCAGTTCTTC
CDR3: CASSPRHSRGEQFF
size: NA
D: NA
J: TRBJ2-1
V: TRBV7-2

DNA: TGTGCTAGTGGTTTTTCGGGTCCCACTGAAGCTTTCTTT
CDR3: CASGFSGPTEAFF
size: few
D: NA
J: TRBJ1-1
V: TRBV12-5

DNA: TGTGCCAGCAGTTACTCAGGGGGACGGGGCCATTCACCCCTCCACTTT
CDR3: CASSYSGGRGHSPLHF
size: NA
D: NA
J: TRBJ1-6
V: TRBV6-5

DNA: TGTGCCAGCAGTTTATCTATTAACACTGAAGCTTTCTTT
CDR3: CASSLSINTEAFF
size: NA
D: NA
J: TRBJ1-1
V: TRBV27

DNA: TGTGCCAGCGTGTGGTCAGGAAGGGATGAGCAGTTCTTC
CDR3: CASVWSGRDEQFF
size: NA
D: NA
J: TRBJ2-1
V: TRBV7-9

DNA: TGTGCCAGCTCACCCCTCGGACCGGTGGACTATGGCTACACCTTC
CDR3: CASSPLGPVDYGYTF
size: NA
D: NA
J: TRBJ1-2
V: TRBV18

DNA: TGTGCCAGCAGCCGACGGAGCTCCTACAATGAGCAGTTCTTC
CDR3: CASSRRSSYNEQFF
size: NA
D: NA
J: TRBJ2-1
V: TRBV14

DNA: TGTGCCAGCAGTGGAAGCCTAACAACTAACACTGAAGCTTTCTTT
CDR3: CASSGSLTTNTEAFF
size: NA
D: NA
J: TRBJ1-1
V: TRBV2

DNA: TGTGCCTGGAGTGGGACATTTCAGAACTATGGCTACACCTTC
CDR3: CAWSGTFQNYGYTF
size: NA
D: NA
J: TRBJ1-2
V: TRBV30

DNA: TGCGCCAGCAGCTTGGAGCTAGCGGGAGCAAAAAACATTCAGTACTTC
CDR3: CASSLELAGAKNIQYF
size: NA
D: TRBD2
J: TRBJ2-4
V: TRBV5-1

DNA: TGTGCCAGCTCACCATCAGGGGCGACTAACAATGAGCAGTTCTTC
CDR3: CASSPSGATNNEQFF
size: NA
D: NA
J: TRBJ2-1
V: TRBV18

DNA: TGTGCCAGCAGTCCACAGGGACGGAATGAAAAACTGTTTTTT
CDR3: CASSPQGRNEKLFF
size: few
D: NA
J: TRBJ1-4
V: TRBV27

DNA: TGTGCCAGCAGTCCTCGACTAGCGGGAGGGTCCGAGCAGTACTTC
CDR3: CASSPRLAGGSEQYF
size: NA
D: TRBD2
J: TRBJ2-7
V: TRBV28

DNA: TGTGCCAGCGACAAAGGAGGGGGCACTGAAGCTTTCTTT
CDR3: CASDKGGGTEAFF
size: NA
D: NA
J: TRBJ1-1
V: TRBV7-8

DNA: TGTGCCAGCAGCCTCCTCGACAAGTATGGCTACACCTTC
CDR3: CASSLLDKYGYTF
size: NA
D: NA
J: TRBJ1-2
V: TRBV7-9

DNA: TGCGCCAGCAGCTTAGACAGGGCTTCTAGCAATCAGCCCCAGCATTTT
CDR3: CASSLDRASSNQPQHF
size: NA
D: TRBD1
J: TRBJ1-5
V: TRBV5-1

DNA: TGTGCCAGCAGCGACCGACAGGGGGGAACCTACGAGCAGTACTTC
CDR3: CASSDRQGGTYEQYF
size: NA
D: TRBD1
J: TRBJ2-7
V: TRBV11-3

DNA: TGTGCCAGCTCACAGGGGACGGCTGGAAACACCATATATTTT
CDR3: CASSQGTAGNTIYF
size: NA
D: NA
J: TRBJ1-3
V: TRBV18

DNA: TGTGCCAGTAGTGCGGGACGGATCTACGAGCAGTACTTC
CDR3: CASSAGRIYEQYF
size: few
D: NA
J: TRBJ2-7
V: TRBV19

DNA: TGTGCCATCAGTCTTGTCGGAGACCTTCCCACTGAAGCTTTCTTT
CDR3: CAISLVGDLPTEAFF
size: NA
D: NA
J: TRBJ1-1
V: TRBV10-3

DNA: TGCGCCAGCAGCCAGGACAGGTTTACCTACGAGCAGTACTTC
CDR3: CASSQDRFTYEQYF
size: NA
D: TRBD1
J: TRBJ2-7
V: TRBV4-1

DNA: TGTGCCAGCAGACCCCGGGGGGGGAACACTGAAGCTTTCTTT
CDR3: CASRPRGGNTEAFF
size: NA
D: NA
J: TRBJ1-1
V: TRBV6-6

DNA: TGTGCCAGCAGTATACAGGGTTTCTCTGGAAACACCATATATTTT
CDR3: CASSIQGFSGNTIYF
size: once
D: NA
J: TRBJ1-3
V: TRBV27

DNA: TGTGCCAGCAGTTTGGGGGGTCCAAATCAGCCCCAGCATTTT
CDR3: CASSLGGPNQPQHF
size: NA
D: NA
J: TRBJ1-5
V: TRBV28

DNA: TGTGCCAGCAGCCGGACAGTAGGGTCCACCCCTCAGCCCCAGCATTTT
CDR3: CASSRTVGSTPQPQHF
size: NA
D: NA
J: TRBJ1-5
V: TRBV7-2

DNA: TGCGCCAGCAGCCATCTGGGGGCCCTTAGCTCCTACAATGAGCAGTTCTTC
CDR3: CASSHLGALSSYNEQFF
size: NA
D: NA
J: TRBJ2-1
V: TRBV4-1

DNA: TGCGCCAGCAGTGAGTCGGGACAGGGGGCCTACGAGCAGTACTTC
CDR3: CASSESGQGAYEQYF
size: NA
D: TRBD1
J: TRBJ2-7
V: TRBV10-1

DNA: TGTGCCACCCAGACAGGGGGAACCACTGAAGCTTTCTTT
CDR3: CATQTGGTTEAFF
size: NA
D: TRBD1
J: TRBJ1-1
V: TRBV2

DNA: TGTGCCAGCAGTGAAGGGAGTCCCTACGAGCAGTACTTC
CDR3: CASSEGSPYEQYF
size: NA
D: NA
J: TRBJ2-7
V: TRBV2

DNA: TGTGCCACCAGCGGGGACGACAGTTACGAGCAGTACTTC
CDR3: CATSGDDSYEQYF
size: NA
D: NA
J: TRBJ2-7
V: TRBV15